This T cell receptor beta chain was found in a study of shared clonotypes between healthy human individuals. With regard to this clone: Its antigen is not known.

Germline loops: CDR1 SEHNR, CDR2 FQNEAQ (reference sequence). V gave up 6 bases and J gave up 6 bases, with 17 bases separating them. This CDR3 comprises 14 residues. The donors, healthy adults who were HIV-negative, had experienced no recent acute infections or vaccinations. Regarding the study as a whole: Estimated clonotype richness was generally higher in naive than memory subsets. Roughly 5% of naive CD4 clonotypes were shared across a few donors.

As originally analysed: With immunoSEQ giving junction-only sequences and no quality scores, filtering differed. The protocol was immunoSEQ multiplex PCR, while the TCRdb copy is restricted to in-frame clones and leaves out a portion. D and trimming come from the DNA, and the V and J calls and clone size come from that table. The data show about 960,000 clones, over 75% seen once. This TCR derives from a man aged 18 to 35 in good health. Sequencing was carried out using memory CD4+ T cells sorted from blood. Subset indicated: CD45RA-negative fraction. J is TRBJ1-2 and V is TRBV7-9; weak D call: TRBD1 (5 bases). CDR3 amino acids: CASSWGGPSDGYTF. Written as DNA, the CDR3 is TGTGCCAGCAGTTGGGGGGGACCCTCGGATGGCTACACCTTC.